This T cell receptor beta chain was recovered during a study of tumor-infiltrating lymphocytes in primary liver carcinoma (dated by TCRdb to 2016 to 2017). Study-level background: The five patients, three men and two women aged 30 to 69 years, had hepatocellular carcinoma (four) or combined HCC and intrahepatic cholangiocarcinoma (one). Tumors of the five patients were stage T1-T3 N0M0 with maximum diameters of about 4.2 to 10 cm. TCRbeta repertoire sequencing, expression microarrays and whole-exome sequencing were combined in the study across five regions of each liver tumor, with adjacent normal tissue and blood also included. A total of about 35 specimens from 5 patients, comprising approximately 25 tumor regions, 5 adjacent noncancerous liver tissues and 5 peripheral blood samples, were covered by TCRbeta repertoire sequencing. Reproducibility between technical replicate repertoires was high, with correlation coefficients above 0.95 and mean shared-clone rates approximately 0.91. Roughly 3.65 to 7.13 million productive TCRbeta reads were obtained per sample, and no significant difference in read depth was found between tissue types. Results the study describes overall, beyond this receptor: The study included only five patients, and the authors note findings should be validated in a larger study. The top 250 clones made up a significantly larger repertoire fraction in tumors than in blood (p = 0.039). Bulk unsorted samples precluded comparing CD4+ and CD8+ T cell repertoires. Only the TCR beta chain was sequenced, so true repertoire diversity is likely underestimated because unpaired alpha chains were not captured. Consistent with antigen-driven expansion, pairs of tumor regions showed higher repertoire overlap (mean about 36%) than either tumor-adjacent pairs (around 17%) or tumor-blood pairs (roughly 15%).

Using a constant-region primer and ProtoScript II reverse transcriptase, TCRbeta-specific cDNA was reverse-transcribed from around 500 ng total RNA. Three nested multiplex PCR rounds, following a slightly modified ARM-PCR procedure, were used to build the TCRbeta libraries. Multiplex TRBV1-TRBV30 forward primers and a Cbeta reverse primer were used in the first two PCR rounds, each of which was run for approximately 9 cycles. Sample barcodes and Illumina adapters were added in a final 25-cycle PCR using Deep VentR polymerase. Amplicons of 200-500 bp were gel-purified with a QIAquick gel extraction kit before sequencing. The TCRbeta amplicons were sequenced with 250-bp paired-end reads on an Illumina HiSeq 2500. The original pipeline was this. Reads were quality-trimmed with Trimmomatic v0.33, and paired reads were merged with FLASH v1.2.11 to recover full CDR3 sequences. MiGEC v1.2.1b assigned V, D and J germline segments to the rearranged TCRbeta sequences. Clonotype statistics, along with Shannon-Wiener diversity indices, were calculated using VDJtools v1.0.0. To reduce sampling bias, subsequent analyses other than the diversity analysis used only the 250 most abundant clonotypes in each sample. Using fastp at Q25 and MiXCR, TCRdb reprocessed the public reads and kept productive beta chains. Each entry is one CDR3 protein sequence, shown with its most common DNA and genes. The V and J calls follow TCRdb's processing rather than the paper's. This sample gives 80,000 to 100,000 distinct CDR3 sequences in total; less than 75% of them show up just once. Under 30% of the sample is held by the ten biggest clonotypes.

Without any cell sorting, total RNA and DNA were extracted together from approximately 20-30 mg of bulk tissue using the AllPrep DNA/RNA mini kit. Between November 2015 and March 2016, about five patients in China with histopathologically diagnosed primary liver carcinoma had surgical resection. At the time of sampling, the patients had chronic HBV infection and had not received any treatment. Fresh tumor and adjacent tissue pieces were bisected; one half was stored in RNAlater at -80°C, the other sent for histology. Details on this clonotype: No cognate antigen has been identified for it. Base qualities are not provided; no much larger clone lies one nucleotide away.

Including cysteine and phenylalanine, the CDR3 has 12 amino acids. This entry keeps only the CDR3 DNA: 36 bases, framed from base 1. V drops 6 bases and J drops 7 bases, leaving 12 bases in between. The sequenced sample consisted of tumor-adjacent normal liver tissue. The chain is assembled from TRBV12-3 or TRBV12-4 and TRBJ1-2; the D gene identity is not certain. The sequence came from a middle-aged man with primary liver carcinoma and hepatitis B virus infection. Read as DNA, the sequence is TGTGCCAGCAGCCCCGGCCCATGTGGCTACACCTTC. Its coded protein is CASSPGPCGYTF.